This passage covers 23 T cell receptor beta chains from one sample sequenced in a study of beta chain features in type 1 diabetes. Reverse transcription of all isolated RNA meant that expressed TCRB transcripts were sequenced. Produced via immunoSEQ multiplex PCR; TCRdb's table is partial and in-frame only. The sample has some 150,000 clones, about 51% seen once. The sequencing sample was made of Tregs from blood. These receptors were obtained from a young man in good health.

The V and J genes are TRBV5-5 and TRBJ2-7; 8 bases agree with TRBD1. Unmatched junction bases numbered 10, after V lost 3 bases and J lost 5 bases. Germline V gives CDR1 SGHKS, CDR2 YYEKEE (reference sequence). CDR3 length: 15 residues. This CDR3 is CASSSPGQVRHEQYF. In DNA form, the CDR3 reads TGTGCCAGCAGCTCGCCGGGACAGGTCCGCCACGAGCAGTACTTC.

This clone appeared a few times. The chain links TRBV7-9 to TRBJ1-2; D is unclear. This CDR3 spans 12 amino acids. Per the germline V gene, CDR1 is SEHNR and CDR2 is FQNEAQ (reference sequence). V was cut by 5 bases and J by 4 bases, with 8 bases left in between. The CDR3 loop is CASSVGGYGYTF. For the CDR3, the DNA is TGTGCCAGCAGCGTCGGCGGCTATGGCTACACCTTC.

The chain couples TRBV7-3 to TRBJ1-1, with a possible D match to TRBD1 (6 bases). V lost 5 bases and J 6 bases, leaving 16 bases between the germline ends. Per the germline V gene, CDR1 is SGHTA and CDR2 is FQGTGA. The CDR3 extends over 14 amino acids. CDR3 bases: TGTGCCAGCAGCCTACAGGGTACAACGGCTGAAGCTTTCTTT. This encodes CASSLQGTTAEAFF.

This clone has just a few counts. This chain connects TRBV6-5 to TRBJ1-2; tentative D call: TRBD1 (5 bases). V lost 5 bases to trimming and J lost 8 bases, with 18 bases between them. The CDR3 runs to 14 residues. Germline V gene data show CDR1 as MNHEY and CDR2 as SVGAGI. Here the CDR3 DNA reads TGTGCCAGCAGTGCCTCGGAGGGGCTAGGCGGCTACACCTTC. Residues: CASSASEGLGGYTF.

The V gene is TRBV29-1, the J gene TRBJ2-1, with a tentative D call TRBD1 (6 bases). In germline, CDR1 is SQVTM, CDR2 ANQGSEA. This CDR3 has 13 residues. The V end lost 8 bases, the J end lost 3 bases, and 14 bases lay between the germline ends. DNA of the CDR3: TGCAGCACCACAGGGAAAGGCTACAATGAGCAGTTCTTC. Its translation is CSTTGKGYNEQFF.

This chain links TRBV2 with TRBJ1-6, with a weak D call TRBD1 (5 bases). Trimming cost V 6 bases and J 4 bases, with 13 bases left between them. Germline V lookup: CDR1 SNHLY, CDR2 FYNNEI. The CDR3 is 15 amino acids. CDR3 DNA: TGTGCCAGCAGCCGAAGGGGCAGTTATAATTCACCCCTCCACTTT. It is translated as CASSRRGSYNSPLHF.

The chain carries TRBV28 and TRBJ1-5; D not certain. V was shortened by 5 bases and J by 3 bases, with 11 bases between the two germline ends. Germline lookup yields CDR1 MDHEN and CDR2 SYDVKM. The CDR3 runs 14 residues. The CDR3 DNA follows: TGTGCCAGCAGTATGAAGAGCAACAATCAGCCCCAGCATTTT. Its protein product is CASSMKSNNQPQHF.

This clone turned up a few times. This rearrangement joins TRBV18 to TRBJ2-7; a weak D match, TRBD2 (6 bases). Germline CDR1 KGHSH, CDR2 LQKENI. The CDR3 spans 14 residues. The germline V and J ends were trimmed by 3 bases and 2 bases, with 11 bases remaining between them. CDR3 nucleotides: TGTGCCAGCTCACCGGGACTCTCACCCTACGAGCAGTACTTC. It encodes CASSPGLSPYEQYF. Full variable domain (remainder filled in from reference TRBV18 and TRBJ2-7): NAGVMQNPRHLVRRRGQEARLRCSPMKGHSHVYWYRQLPEEGLKFMVYLQKENIIDESGMPKERFSAEFPKEGPSILRIQQVVRGDSAAYFCASSPGLSPYEQYFGPGTRLTVT.

The V and J genes are TRBV5-1 and TRBJ2-2, with 14 nucleotides matching TRBD2. In germline, CDR1 is SGHRS, CDR2 YFSETQ. The CDR3 runs to 17 residues. V was clipped by 4 bases and J by 7 bases; unmatched bases: 9. In DNA, the CDR3 is TGCGCCAGCAGCGATGGGACTAGCGGGAGAAAGAACGGGGAGCTGTTTTTT. Its protein product is CASSDGTSGRKNGELFF.

Only a few counts were recorded for this clone. This rearrangement joins TRBV6-1 to TRBJ1-6; no definite D call. Trimming left V 2 bases short and J 6 bases short, with 14 bases between. Germline CDR1 reads MNHNS; CDR2 reads SASEGT. The CDR3 length is 16 residues. The CDR3 DNA reads TGTGCCAGCAGTGAATCGGCCGGGTTAGGTAATTCACCCCTCCACTTT. It yields the protein CASSESAGLGNSPLHF.

The CDR3 region is CATRGSSGANVLTF. The CDR3 DNA is TGTGCCACTAGGGGCTCCTCTGGGGCCAACGTCCTGACTTTC. The V and J genes are TRBV27 and TRBJ2-6; D is perhaps TRBD1 (5 bases). V lost 10 bases to trimming and J lost 0 bases, with 10 bases between them. Per the germline V gene, CDR1 is MNHEY and CDR2 is SMNVEV (reference sequence). The CDR3 contains 14 residues.

CDR3 region: CASSARDEAFF. CDR3 bases: TGTGCCAGCAGCGCCCGAGATGAAGCTTTCTTT. The J gene is TRBJ1-1, the V gene TRBV7-9, with unresolved D. The CDR3 loop spans 11 amino acids. Germline lookup yields CDR1 SEHNR and CDR2 FQNEAQ (reference sequence). Trimming stripped 5 bases from V and 7 bases from J, with 8 bases between.

This CDR3 reads CASNRDYIQDEQFF. DNA of the CDR3: TGCGCCAGCAACCGCGACTATATACAAGATGAGCAGTTCTTC. The genes are TRBV5-1 and TRBJ2-1, with D possibly TRBD2 on 5 matching bases. In germline, CDR1 is SGHRS, CDR2 YFSETQ. The CDR3 totals 14 residues. The ends were cut back, 6 bases at V and 8 bases at J, with 18 bases in the middle.

This chain joins TRBV19 and TRBJ2-1; TRBD2 agrees at 11 bases. Germline V gives CDR1 LNHDA, CDR2 SQIVND (reference sequence). V shed 4 bases and J 3 bases; nucleotides not matched to a gene: 2. The CDR3 is 15 amino acids. The CDR3 DNA is TGTGCCAGTAGTAAGGGACTAGCGGACTACAATGAGCAGTTCTTC. It encodes CASSKGLADYNEQFF.

V usage is TRBV5-4 and J usage is TRBJ2-3; TRBD2 matches at 15 bases. The V gene end was trimmed by 4 bases and the J gene end by 4 bases; junction bases not matched to a gene: 7. This CDR3 is 17 amino acids long. The germline V gene has CDR1 SGHNT and CDR2 YYREEE (reference sequence). CDR3 amino acids: CASSRRTSGRGADTQYF. The CDR3 DNA sequence: TGTGCCAGCAGCCGCCGGACTAGCGGGAGGGGGGCAGATACGCAGTATTTT.

This clone has more than one count but fewer than ten. CDR3 coding DNA: TGTGCCAGCAGCCGTGAGGCGGGGGCTAGCACAGATACGCAGTATTTT. Protein product: CASSREAGASTDTQYF. The chain combines TRBV9 with TRBJ2-3; a possible D gene is TRBD2 (7 bases). The CDR3 loop spans 16 amino acids. Trimming pared 4 bases from V and 0 bases from J, leaving 15 bases between. In germline, CDR1 is SGDLS, CDR2 YYNGEE.

This clone was seen a few times. The chain combines TRBV23-1 with TRBJ2-7, with D possibly matching TRBD1 (6 bases). TRBV23-1 is assigned to the ORF class and has an uncertain function. The V end lost 4 bases, the J end lost 0 bases, and 13 bases lay between the germline ends. The CDR3 runs to 15 residues. The CDR3 region is CASSRRQESSYEQYF. The DNA for the CDR3 is TGCGCCAGCAGTCGCCGACAGGAGAGCTCCTACGAGCAGTACTTC.

This sequence joins TRBV5-4 and TRBJ2-7, with 9 nucleotides matching TRBD1. The V gene end was trimmed by 4 bases and the J gene end by 2 bases; junction bases not matched to a gene: 7. The germline V gene has CDR1 SGHNT and CDR2 YYREEE (reference sequence). The length of the CDR3 is 15 residues. CDR3 nucleotide sequence: TGTGCCAGCAGCATCCTGGACAGGGGAGCCTACGAGCAGTACTTC. Its translation is CASSILDRGAYEQYF.

In DNA, the CDR3 is TGTGCCATCAGTGAGTCGGGAGGGGCTGGCGGCTACACCTTC. Its protein is CAISESGGAGGYTF. The rearrangement joins TRBV10-3 to TRBJ1-2, with D possibly matching TRBD1 (5 bases). V shed 0 bases and J shed 8 bases, with 13 bases lying between them. The CDR3 is 14 amino acids. CDR1 ENHRY and CDR2 SYGVKD come from the germline V gene.

The chain recombines TRBV15 with TRBJ1-2; D gene unclear. The germline V and J ends were trimmed by 1 base and 9 bases, with 18 bases remaining between them. CDR1 and CDR2 (germline): LNHNV, YYDKDF (reference sequence). This CDR3 has 15 amino acids. CDR3 protein: CATSRGPLHAGSYTF. As DNA, the CDR3 is TGTGCCACCAGCAGAGGTCCGCTACACGCAGGAAGCTACACCTTC.

The rearrangement links TRBV28 to TRBJ2-7; TRBD2 matches at 13 bases. This CDR3 has 20 amino acids. The germline CDR1 and CDR2 sequences are MDHEN and SYDVKM. J gave up 0 bases and V 5 bases, and 16 bases lay outside the gene matches. The CDR3: CASSPLSTSGRAPHSYEQYF. The CDR3 nucleotides read TGTGCCAGCAGTCCCCTTAGCACTAGCGGGAGGGCCCCCCACTCCTACGAGCAGTACTTC.

This clone was detected only a few times. The chain joins TRBV28 to TRBJ1-5, with D possibly matching TRBD1 (5 bases). Germline V gene data show CDR1 as MDHEN and CDR2 as SYDVKM. With 6 bases removed from V and 4 bases from J, the gap between germline ends came to 13 bases. This CDR3 is 14 amino acids long. The CDR3 DNA reads TGTGCCAGCAGGGGTCAGGGTCCGAATCAGCCCCAGCATTTT. Amino acids: CASRGQGPNQPQHF.

The chain is built from TRBV7-2 and TRBJ2-7; 8 nucleotides match TRBD1. The CDR3 sequence is 17 residues long. Germline-derived CDR1 and CDR2 are SGHTA and FQGNSA. V trimming: 5 bases; J trimming: 0 bases; junction bases outside the gene matches: 12. The CDR3 DNA sequence: TGTGCCAGCAGCCCCCGGACAGGGTTCTTTCCCTCCTACGAGCAGTACTTC. It encodes CASSPRTGFFPSYEQYF.